Shown below are 20 T cell receptor beta chains from a single sample sequenced in a study of vaccination and CD4 T cells after COVID-19. Their target antigens are unknown. Treatment in this sample: roughly 11-day PBMC culture with coronavirus spike peptide pools or control peptides (ViraFEST assay). Cultured CD4+ T cell DNA was sequenced using the Oncomine TCR Beta short-read assay. MiXCR, run by TCRdb on the PCR reads, gives a single entry per CDR3 protein. The data show 6,500 to 8,500 distinct CDR3 sequences, with 73% seen just once and over 15% held by the top ten. Specimen: CD4+ T cells from blood, cultured in vitro. Source of these receptors: a human donor who had recovered from COVID-19.

As DNA, the CDR3 is TGTGCCAGCAGCTTTACAGATACGCAGTATTTT. Translation gives CASSFTDTQYF. This sequence joins TRBV7-6 and TRBJ2-3; D uncertain. The CDR3 has 11 residues. Trimming took 3 bases from V and 3 from J, leaving 1 base between them. The germline gives CDR1 SGHVS, CDR2 FNYEAQ.

CDR3 protein: CASSRDRGAYEQYF. DNA for the CDR3: TGTGCCAGCAGCCGGGACAGGGGGGCCTACGAGCAGTACTTC. This chain links TRBV7-2 with TRBJ2-7; 11 bases are shared with TRBD1. There are 14 residues in the CDR3. V gave up 5 bases and J gave up 2 bases; unmatched junction bases: 2. Germline lookup yields CDR1 SGHTA and CDR2 FQGNSA.

This clonotype is a singleton in its sample. The rearrangement uses TRBV28 and TRBJ1-6; D might be TRBD1 (5 bases). Germline CDR1 is MDHEN and CDR2 is SYDVKM. This CDR3 region has 12 residues. Trimming pared 4 bases from V and 10 bases from J, leaving 8 bases between. CDR3 nucleotides: TGTGCCAGCAGTTCGGACATATCACCCCTCCACTTT. This translates into CASSSDISPLHF. The full variable domain, its missing parts supplied by reference TRBV28 and TRBJ1-6, is DVKVTQSSRYLVKRTGEKVFLECVQDMDHENMFWYRQDPGLGLRLIYFSYDVKMKEKGDIPEGYSVSREKKERFSLILESASTNQTSMYLCASSSDISPLHFGNGTRLTVT.

This clonotype is categorized as medium-sized. The J gene is TRBJ2-1, the V gene TRBV6-1; TRBD2 aligns across 8 bases. The CDR3 spans 15 residues. Germline V CDR1 and CDR2: MNHNS, SASEGT. V trimming: 6 bases; J trimming: 5 bases; junction bases outside the gene matches: 9. CDR3 residues: CASSRSGSRDNEQFF. In DNA, the CDR3 is TGTGCCAGCAGCCGCAGCGGGAGTAGGGACAATGAGCAGTTCTTC.

The chain has TRBV7-2 and TRBJ2-3, with D tentatively TRBD1 (5 bases). The CDR3 sequence is 16 residues long. Germline CDR1 and CDR2: SGHTA and FQGNSA. V shed 0 bases and J shed 4 bases, with 14 bases lying between them. This chain's CDR3 is CASSLAQSRGPDTQYF. The DNA of the CDR3 is TGTGCCAGCAGCTTAGCGCAAAGTAGGGGCCCAGATACGCAGTATTTT.

This clonotype was seen just once. The chain recombines TRBV6-2 or TRBV6-3 with TRBJ1-5; D may be TRBD1 (5 bases). The CDR3 is 15 residues long. V shed 6 bases and J shed 0 bases, with 12 bases lying between them. Per germline, CDR1 MNHEY and CDR2 SVGEGT. The CDR3 region is CASSHDSYSNQPQHF. For the CDR3, the DNA is TGTGCCAGCAGCCACGACAGTTATAGCAATCAGCCCCAGCATTTT.

The CDR3 sequence is CASSSSRTSGPSNEQYF. The CDR3 coding sequence is TGTGCCAGCAGCTCCTCGAGGACTAGCGGGCCAAGCAACGAGCAGTACTTC. V and J are TRBV7-2 and TRBJ2-7, with TRBD2 matching over 11 bases. V dropped 4 bases and J dropped 5; count of bases not matched to a gene: 13. The CDR3 runs to 17 residues. Germline V gene sequence: CDR1 SGHTA, CDR2 FQGNSA.

As concerns this clonotype: Its ends do not fully match the called genes, so a read error is possible. The chain couples TRBV6-1 to TRBJ1-2; D possibly corresponds to TRBD1 (6 bases). Per germline, CDR1 MNHNS and CDR2 SASEGT. The CDR3 length is 11 residues. This CDR3 is CASGQTHGYTF. The CDR3 coding sequence is TGCGCCAGCGGACAGACCCATGGCTACACCTTC.

By share, this clonotype counts as medium-sized (0.01 to 0.1%). The V and J genes are TRBV4-3 and TRBJ2-2; the D gene is possibly TRBD1 (6 bases). Per germline, CDR1 LGHNA and CDR2 YSLEER. The CDR3 totals 14 residues. V was trimmed by 4 bases and J by 7 bases, leaving 13 bases between them. The CDR3 DNA follows: TGCGCCAGCAGCCTACAGGGTAGTGGCGGGGAGCTGTTTTTT. Protein sequence: CASSLQGSGGELFF.

J is TRBJ2-5 and V is TRBV25-1; a weak D match, TRBD1 (5 bases). CDR3 length: 15 amino acids. The germline gives CDR1 MGHDK, CDR2 SYGVNS. V lost 2 bases and J lost 5, with 15 bases in between. CDR3 coding DNA: TGTGCCAGCAGTGAAGTGGTGGTTGCAGGGGAGACCCAGTACTTC. This codes for CASSEVVVAGETQYF.

The chain recombines TRBV7-9 with TRBJ1-2; D might be TRBD1 (5 bases). V lost 5 bases, J lost 4 bases, and 17 bases lay in between. From germline, CDR1 is SEHNR and CDR2 FQNEAQ (reference sequence). The length of the CDR3 is 15 residues. The CDR3 region has the DNA TGTGCCAGCAGCCACACCGGGGCCTCGGTCTATGGCTACACCTTC. Translation gives CASSHTGASVYGYTF.

As regards this clonotype: No DNA is shown, since the ends of the CDR3 on it are uncertain; the CDR3 is the one TCRdb lists. The rearrangement joins TRBV7-9 to TRBJ2-7; TRBD1 is the table's D call, not checked against the DNA. Germline-derived CDR1 and CDR2 are SEHNR and FQNEAQ (reference sequence). Ends included, the CDR3 has 24 residues. The CDR3: CASTNQTSMYLCASSPGHLREQYF.

In this sample, this clonotype turned up a few times. The chain uses TRBV19 and TRBJ2-5; 8 bases map to TRBD1. CDR1 is LNHDA and CDR2 is SQIVND in the germline V gene (reference sequence). The CDR3 is 16 residues long. Trimming at V came to 5 bases and at J to 4 bases, leaving 12 bases not matched to a gene. CDR3 bases: TGTGCCAGTAGTTCCCTCGACAGGGGATCCATAGAGACCCAGTACTTC. It specifies CASSSLDRGSIETQYF.

The rearrangement joins TRBV20-1 to TRBJ2-4; D is unresolved. The germline V and J ends were trimmed by 4 bases and 0 bases, with 16 bases remaining between them. This CDR3 region has 16 residues. Germline V gene data show CDR1 as DFQATT and CDR2 as SNEGSKA (reference sequence). The CDR3 DNA is TGCAGTGCTAAGACCCGGCCCTGGGGAGCCAAAAACATTCAGTACTTC. Its translation: CSAKTRPWGAKNIQYF.

This clonotype was detected only once. This chain joins TRBV10-2 and TRBJ2-5; no clear D. V was shortened by 8 bases and J by 4 bases, with 14 bases between the two germline ends. The CDR3 sequence is 13 residues long. Germline V gives CDR1 WSHSY, CDR2 SAAADI. CDR3 region: CASESLGGETQYF. The CDR3 DNA reads TGCGCCAGCGAATCGTTGGGTGGAGAGACCCAGTACTTC.

The chain links TRBV20-1 to TRBJ2-4; D gene ambiguous. The CDR3 runs to 15 residues. Germline V gene data show CDR1 as DFQATT and CDR2 as SNEGSKA (reference sequence). Trimming removed 6 bases from V and 0 bases from J, with 15 bases in between. The CDR3 protein is CSATHGFVAKNIQYF. The CDR3 coding sequence is TGCAGTGCCACCCATGGGTTTGTAGCCAAAAACATTCAGTACTTC.

The chain recombines TRBV7-2 with TRBJ1-5; perhaps TRBD1 as D (5 bases). The V and J ends lost 1 base and 3 bases respectively, with 13 bases between them. Germline CDR1 is SGHTA and CDR2 is FQGNSA. This CDR3 has 16 residues. Here the CDR3 reads CASSLGWQGPNQPQHF. CDR3 in DNA: TGTGCCAGCAGCTTAGGGTGGCAGGGCCCCAATCAGCCCCAGCATTTT.

V gene TRBV6-1 combines with J gene TRBJ1-5; no clear D gene. The germline V and J ends were trimmed by 5 bases and 0 bases, with 11 bases remaining between them. The CDR3 covers 15 residues. Germline V gene lookup returns CDR1 MNHNS and CDR2 SASEGT. CDR3 sequence reads: CASSPSRGSNQPQHF. The CDR3 region has the DNA TGTGCCAGCAGTCCCTCTCGGGGTAGCAATCAGCCCCAGCATTTT.

DNA for the CDR3: TGTGCCAGCAGTTTATCTTCCGTCGGGTGGACAGATACGCAGTATTTT. Translation gives CASSLSSVGWTDTQYF. The gene calls are TRBV27 and TRBJ2-3; D unresolved. Germline V gene data show CDR1 as MNHEY and CDR2 as SMNVEV (reference sequence). Trimming took 0 bases from V and 3 from J, leaving 13 bases between them. CDR3 size: 16 residues.

In nucleotides, the CDR3 is TGTGCCACCAGTGACCGGACAGACTATTTCTATGGCTACACCTTC. It encodes CATSDRTDYFYGYTF. J is TRBJ1-2 and V is TRBV24-1, with D possibly TRBD1 on 6 matching bases. V was clipped by 4 bases and J by 4 bases, with 15 bases between them. This CDR3 is built from 15 residues. Germline values: CDR1 KGHDR, CDR2 SFDVKD.